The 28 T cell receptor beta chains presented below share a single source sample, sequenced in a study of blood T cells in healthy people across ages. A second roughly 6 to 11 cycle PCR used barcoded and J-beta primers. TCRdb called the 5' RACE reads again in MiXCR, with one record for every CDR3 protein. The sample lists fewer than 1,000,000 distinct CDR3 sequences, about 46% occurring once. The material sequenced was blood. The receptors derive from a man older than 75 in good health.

DNA of the CDR3: TGTGCCAGCAGTTCCGACCTCACCAAGCCCTACGAGCAGTACTTC. It encodes CASSSDLTKPYEQYF. This chain joins TRBV27 and TRBJ2-7; unclear D gene. V shed 4 bases and J shed 2 bases, with 15 bases lying between them. CDR3 length equals 15 residues. Germline V gene sequence: CDR1 MNHEY, CDR2 SMNVEV (reference sequence).

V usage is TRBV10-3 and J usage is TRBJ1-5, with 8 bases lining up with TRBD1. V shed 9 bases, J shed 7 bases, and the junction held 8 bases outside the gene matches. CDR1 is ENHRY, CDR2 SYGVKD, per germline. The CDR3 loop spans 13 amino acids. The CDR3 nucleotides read TGTGCCATGGGACAGGCTGATGGGCAGCCCCAGCATTTT. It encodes CAMGQADGQPQHF.

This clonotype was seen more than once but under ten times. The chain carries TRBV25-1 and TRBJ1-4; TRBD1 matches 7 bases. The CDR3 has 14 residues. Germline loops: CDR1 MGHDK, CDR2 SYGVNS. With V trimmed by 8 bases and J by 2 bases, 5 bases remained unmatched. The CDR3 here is CASRRDSTNEKLFF. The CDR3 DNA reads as TGTGCCAGCCGAAGGGACAGTACTAATGAAAAACTGTTTTTT.

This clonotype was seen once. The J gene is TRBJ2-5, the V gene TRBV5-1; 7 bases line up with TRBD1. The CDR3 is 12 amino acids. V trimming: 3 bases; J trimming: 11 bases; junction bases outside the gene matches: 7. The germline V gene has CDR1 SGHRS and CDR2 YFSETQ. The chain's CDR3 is CASSWDREGQYF. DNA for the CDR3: TGCGCCAGCAGCTGGGACAGAGAAGGTCAGTACTTC.

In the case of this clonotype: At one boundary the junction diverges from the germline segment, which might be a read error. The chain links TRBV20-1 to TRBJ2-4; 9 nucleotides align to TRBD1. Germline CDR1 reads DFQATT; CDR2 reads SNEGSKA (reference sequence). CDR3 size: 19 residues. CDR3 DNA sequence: TGCAATGCTCGCTCCCGGGACAGGGAATATCGGCGGGGCAAAAACATTCAGTACTTC. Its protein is CNARSRDREYRRGKNIQYF.

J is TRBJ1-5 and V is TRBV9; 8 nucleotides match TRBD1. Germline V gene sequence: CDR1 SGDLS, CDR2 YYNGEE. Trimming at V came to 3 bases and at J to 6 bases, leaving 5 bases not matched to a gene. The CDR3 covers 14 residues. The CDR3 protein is CASSATGVGQPQHF. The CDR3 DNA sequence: TGTGCCAGCAGCGCGACAGGGGTTGGTCAGCCCCAGCATTTT.

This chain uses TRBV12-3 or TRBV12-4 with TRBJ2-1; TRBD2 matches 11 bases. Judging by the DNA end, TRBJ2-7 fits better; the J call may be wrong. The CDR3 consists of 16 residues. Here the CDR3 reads CASRLTSGGSYNEQYF. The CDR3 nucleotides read TGTGCCAGCAGACTAACTAGCGGGGGCTCCTACAATGAGCAGTACTTC.

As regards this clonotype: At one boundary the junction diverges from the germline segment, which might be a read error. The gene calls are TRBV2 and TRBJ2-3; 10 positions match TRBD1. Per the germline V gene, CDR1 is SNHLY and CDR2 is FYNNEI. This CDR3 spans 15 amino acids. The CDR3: CVSSLGQGVGDTQYF. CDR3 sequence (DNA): TGTGTCAGCAGTTTAGGACAGGGGGTCGGTGATACGCAGTATTTT. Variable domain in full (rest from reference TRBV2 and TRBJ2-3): EPEVTQTPSHQVTQMGQEVILRCVPISNHLYFYWYRQILGQKVEFLVSFYNNEISEKSEIFDDQFSVERPDGSNFTLKIRSTKLEDSAMYFCVSSLGQGVGDTQYFGPGTRLTVL.

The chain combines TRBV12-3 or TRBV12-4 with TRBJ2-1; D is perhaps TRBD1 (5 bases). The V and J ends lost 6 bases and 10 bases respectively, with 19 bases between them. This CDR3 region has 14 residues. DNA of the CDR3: TGTGCCAGCAGCTCGATGCAGGGTTCCTCCGAGCAGTTCTTC. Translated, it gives CASSSMQGSSEQFF.

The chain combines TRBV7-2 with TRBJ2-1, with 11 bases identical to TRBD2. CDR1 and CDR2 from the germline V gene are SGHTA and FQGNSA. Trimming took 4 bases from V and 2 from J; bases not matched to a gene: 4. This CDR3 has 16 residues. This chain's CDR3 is CASSYTSGRAYNEQFF. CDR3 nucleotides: TGTGCCAGCAGCTATACTAGCGGGAGAGCCTACAATGAGCAGTTCTTC.

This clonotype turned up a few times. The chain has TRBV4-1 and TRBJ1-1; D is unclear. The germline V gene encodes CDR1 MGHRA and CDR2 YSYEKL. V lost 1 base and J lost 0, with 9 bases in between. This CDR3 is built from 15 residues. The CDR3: CASSQAGGMNTEAFF. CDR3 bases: TGCGCCAGCAGCCAAGCTGGTGGCATGAACACTGAAGCTTTCTTT.

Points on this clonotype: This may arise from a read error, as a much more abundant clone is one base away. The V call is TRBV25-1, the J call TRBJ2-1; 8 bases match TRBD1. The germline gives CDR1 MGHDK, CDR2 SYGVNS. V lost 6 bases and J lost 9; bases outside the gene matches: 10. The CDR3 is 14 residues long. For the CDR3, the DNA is TGTGCCAGCAGGGACAGGGTACAGGAAGGTGAGCAGTTCTTC. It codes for CASRDRVQEGEQFF.

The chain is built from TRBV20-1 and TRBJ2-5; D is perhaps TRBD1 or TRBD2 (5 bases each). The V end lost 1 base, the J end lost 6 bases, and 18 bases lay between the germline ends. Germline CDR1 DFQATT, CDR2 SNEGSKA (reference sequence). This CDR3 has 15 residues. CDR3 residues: CSARVPGPSGKTQYF. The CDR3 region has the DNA TGCAGTGCTAGAGTTCCGGGACCCTCGGGAAAGACCCAGTACTTC.

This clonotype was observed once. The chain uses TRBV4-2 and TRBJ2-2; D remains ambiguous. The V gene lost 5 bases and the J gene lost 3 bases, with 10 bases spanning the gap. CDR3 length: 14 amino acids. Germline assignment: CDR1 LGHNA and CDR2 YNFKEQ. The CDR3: CASSYFADTGELFF. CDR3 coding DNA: TGTGCCAGCAGCTATTTTGCGGACACCGGGGAGCTGTTTTTT.

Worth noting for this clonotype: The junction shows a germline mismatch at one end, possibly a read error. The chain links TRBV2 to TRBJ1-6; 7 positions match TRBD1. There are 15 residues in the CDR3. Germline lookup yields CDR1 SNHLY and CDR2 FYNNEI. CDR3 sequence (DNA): TGTGCCAGCAGTGAGCAACAGGGGATGGGTTCACCCCCCCACTTT. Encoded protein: CASSEQQGMGSPPHF.

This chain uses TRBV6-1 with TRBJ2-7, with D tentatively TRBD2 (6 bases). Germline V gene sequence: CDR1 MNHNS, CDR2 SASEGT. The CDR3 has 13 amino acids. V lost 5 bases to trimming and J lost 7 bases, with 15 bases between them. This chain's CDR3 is CASSRDGGGEQYF. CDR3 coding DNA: TGTGCCAGCAGTAGGGACGGGGGAGGAGAGCAGTACTTC.

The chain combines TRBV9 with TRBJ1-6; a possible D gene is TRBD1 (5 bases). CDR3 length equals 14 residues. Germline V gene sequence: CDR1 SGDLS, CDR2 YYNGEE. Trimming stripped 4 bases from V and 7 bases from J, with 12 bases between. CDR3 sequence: CASSQDTRNSPLHF. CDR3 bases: TGTGCCAGCAGCCAGGACACCAGGAATTCACCCCTCCACTTT.

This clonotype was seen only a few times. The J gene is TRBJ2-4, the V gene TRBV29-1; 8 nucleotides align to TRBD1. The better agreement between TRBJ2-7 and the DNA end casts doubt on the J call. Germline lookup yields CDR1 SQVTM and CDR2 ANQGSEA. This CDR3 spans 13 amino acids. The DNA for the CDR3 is TGCAGCGCAACCGGGACAGGCTCCTACGAGCAGTACTTC. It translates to CSATGTGSYEQYF.

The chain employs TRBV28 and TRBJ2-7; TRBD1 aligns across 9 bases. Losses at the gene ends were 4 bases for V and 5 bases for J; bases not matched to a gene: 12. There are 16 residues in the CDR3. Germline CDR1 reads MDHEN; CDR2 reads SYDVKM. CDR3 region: CASSSLTRTGANEQYF. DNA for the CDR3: TGTGCCAGCAGTTCCCTCACAAGGACAGGGGCCAACGAGCAGTACTTC. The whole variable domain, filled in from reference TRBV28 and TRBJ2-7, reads DVKVTQSSRYLVKRTGEKVFLECVQDMDHENMFWYRQDPGLGLRLIYFSYDVKMKEKGDIPEGYSVSREKKERFSLILESASTNQTSMYLCASSSLTRTGANEQYFGPGTRLTVT.

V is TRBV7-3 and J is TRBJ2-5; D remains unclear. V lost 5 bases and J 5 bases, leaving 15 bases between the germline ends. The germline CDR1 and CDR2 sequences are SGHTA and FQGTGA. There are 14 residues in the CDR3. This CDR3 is CASSPNGVGETQYF. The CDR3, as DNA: TGTGCCAGCAGCCCTAATGGGGTTGGGGAGACCCAGTACTTC.

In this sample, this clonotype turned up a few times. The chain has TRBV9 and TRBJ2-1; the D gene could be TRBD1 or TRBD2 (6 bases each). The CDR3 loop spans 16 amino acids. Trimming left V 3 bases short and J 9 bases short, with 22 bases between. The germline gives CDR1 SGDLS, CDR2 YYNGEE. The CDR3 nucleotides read TGTGCCAGCAGCGGGGGGGCTAGCCCTTACCCGTCTGAGCAGTTCTTC. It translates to CASSGGASPYPSEQFF.

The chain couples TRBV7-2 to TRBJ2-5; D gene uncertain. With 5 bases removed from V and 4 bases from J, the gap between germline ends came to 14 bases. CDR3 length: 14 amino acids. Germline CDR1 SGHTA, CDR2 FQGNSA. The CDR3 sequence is CASSQEWGSETQYF. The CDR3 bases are TGTGCCAGCAGCCAAGAGTGGGGATCAGAGACCCAGTACTTC.

The CDR3 sequence is CASSFTNRGRIQYF. In DNA, the CDR3 is TGTGCCAGCAGCTTTACGAACAGGGGGCGCATTCAGTACTTC. The chain couples TRBV7-2 to TRBJ2-4; 9 bases match TRBD1. The J segment lost 9 bases and the V segment lost 3 bases, leaving 6 bases of the junction unmatched. The V gene's germline CDR1 is SGHTA and CDR2 FQGNSA. The CDR3 consists of 14 residues.

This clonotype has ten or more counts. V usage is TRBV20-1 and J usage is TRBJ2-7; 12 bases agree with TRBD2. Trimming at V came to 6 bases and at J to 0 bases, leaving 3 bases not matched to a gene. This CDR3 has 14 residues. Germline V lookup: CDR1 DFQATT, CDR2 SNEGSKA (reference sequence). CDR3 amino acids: CSAPLAGGSYEQYF. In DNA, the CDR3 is TGCAGTGCACCACTAGCGGGGGGCTCCTACGAGCAGTACTTC.

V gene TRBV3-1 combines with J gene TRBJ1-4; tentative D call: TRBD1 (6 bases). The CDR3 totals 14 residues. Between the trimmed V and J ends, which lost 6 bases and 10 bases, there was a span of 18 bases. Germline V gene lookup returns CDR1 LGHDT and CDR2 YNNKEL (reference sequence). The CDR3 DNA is TGTGCCAGCAGGTTCACAGGGATCGGGCGAAAACTGTTTTTT. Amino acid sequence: CASRFTGIGRKLFF. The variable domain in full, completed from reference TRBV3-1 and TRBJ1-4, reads DTAVSQTPKYLVTQMGNDKSIKCEQNLGHDTMYWYKQDSKKFLKIMFSYNNKELIINETVPNRFSPKSPDKAHLNLHINSLELGDSAVYFCASRFTGIGRKLFFGSGTQLSVL.

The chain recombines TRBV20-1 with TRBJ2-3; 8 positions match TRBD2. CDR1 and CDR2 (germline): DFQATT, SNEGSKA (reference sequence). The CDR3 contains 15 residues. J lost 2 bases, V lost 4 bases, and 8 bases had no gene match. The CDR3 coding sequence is TGCAGTGCTATAATTACTAGCGGAACCACAGATACGCAGTATTTT. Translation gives CSAIITSGTTDTQYF.

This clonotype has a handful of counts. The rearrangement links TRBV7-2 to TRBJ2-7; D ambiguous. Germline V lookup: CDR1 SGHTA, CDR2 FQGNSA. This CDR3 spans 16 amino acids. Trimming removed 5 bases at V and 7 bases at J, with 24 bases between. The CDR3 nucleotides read TGTGCCAGCAGCCTTTCAGTGGGGATCCACAGCCAAGAGCAGTACTTC. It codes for CASSLSVGIHSQEQYF.

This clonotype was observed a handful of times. CDR3 protein: CSARLAGDTQYF. CDR3 nucleotide sequence: TGCAGTGCTAGGCTGGCTGGGGATACGCAGTATTTT. The chain employs TRBV20-1 and TRBJ2-3; D is uncertain. Germline V CDR1 and CDR2: DFQATT, SNEGSKA (reference sequence). The CDR3 runs 12 residues. The ends were cut back, 3 bases at V and 6 bases at J, with 10 bases in the middle.